This T cell receptor beta chain derives from a study of T-cell reconstitution after alpha-beta-depleted transplantation in children (dated by TCRdb to between 2015 and 2016). In the study overall: Using TCR repertoire profiling, the study quantitatively followed how T-cell immune reconstitution unfolded in children after TCRalphabeta/CD19-depleted allogeneic hematopoietic cell transplantation.

Library preparation used PCR. Sequenced on an Illumina HiSeq 2500. TCR libraries were prepared with molecular barcoding, using unique molecular identifiers to normalize TCRbeta repertoire quantification. Clones were called with MiXCR by TCRdb after fastp trimmed the public reads at Q25, and only in-frame beta chains were retained. Each entry is one CDR3 protein sequence, shown with its most common DNA and genes. The sample table shows approximately 510,000 distinct CDR3 sequences, and approximately 20% are seen once. The ten largest account for 2.5% to 4% of the sample. For this clonotype: Its recognized antigen is unknown. The input lacks base qualities; no much larger clone sits a single base away.

Taken from cysteine to phenylalanine, the CDR3 has 17 residues. Only the CDR3 DNA is retained, 51 bases long and in frame from the first base. V lost 5 bases and J lost 6 bases; the stretch between them is 24 bases long. As encoded in the germline V gene (reference sequence), CDR1 is SEHNR while CDR2 is FQNEAQ. This receptor chain uses TRBV7-9 and TRBJ2-3; TRBD2 is a weak D gene call, 5 bases matching. The specimen was PBMCs from the stem cell graft donor, collected from the stem cell graft. The TCR sequence derives from a human donor who donated a stem cell graft to a child with acute lymphoblastic leukemia. The CDR3 protein: CASSPSQGRQRGDTQYF. The nucleotide sequence is TGTGCCAGCAGCCCGTCTCAAGGACGACAACGGGGTGATACGCAGTATTTT.